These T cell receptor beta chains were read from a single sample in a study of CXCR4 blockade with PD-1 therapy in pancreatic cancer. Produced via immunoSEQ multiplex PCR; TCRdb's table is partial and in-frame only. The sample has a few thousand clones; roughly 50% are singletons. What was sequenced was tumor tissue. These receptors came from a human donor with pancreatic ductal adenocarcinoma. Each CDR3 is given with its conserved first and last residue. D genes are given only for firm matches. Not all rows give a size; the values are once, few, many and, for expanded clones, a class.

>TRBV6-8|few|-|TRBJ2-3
TGTGCCAGCAGTTACTCGTCAGGGGACCCCACAGATACGCAGTATTTT
CASSYSSGDPTDTQYF
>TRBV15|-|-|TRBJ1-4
TGTGCCACCAGCAGAGATGAGGGGGGGTACGAAAATGAAAAACTGTTTTTT
CATSRDEGGYENEKLFF
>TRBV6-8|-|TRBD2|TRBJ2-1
TGTGCCAGCAGTTCGGCGGGAGGGCCGTATGAGCAGTTCTTC
CASSSAGGPYEQFF
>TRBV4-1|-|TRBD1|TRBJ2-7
TGCGCCAGCAGCCAATGGGCTGACAGGGGCCCCTACGAGCAGTACTTC
CASSQWADRGPYEQYF
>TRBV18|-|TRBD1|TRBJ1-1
TGTGCCAGCTCACCCCGGACAGGTCTGAACACTGAAGCTTTCTTT
CASSPRTGLNTEAFF
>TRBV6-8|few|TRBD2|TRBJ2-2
TGTGCCAGCAGTTCCCCACTAGCGGGGAGCCGCACCGGGGAGCTGTTTTTT
CASSSPLAGSRTGELFF
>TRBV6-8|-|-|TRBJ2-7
TGTGCCAGCAGTTACGGGGGAGTCGGGTCCTACGAGCAGTACTTC
CASSYGGVGSYEQYF
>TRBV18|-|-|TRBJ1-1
TGTGCCAGCTCTCTGGACCTGAACACTGAAGCTTTCTTT
CASSLDLNTEAFF
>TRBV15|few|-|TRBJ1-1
TGTGCCACCAGCAGAGATCTCTGGGTGAACACTGAAGCTTTCTTT
CATSRDLWVNTEAFF
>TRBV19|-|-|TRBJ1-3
TGTGCCAGTAGTCCCCCCGGCAGGTCCACTGGAAACACCATATATTTT
CASSPPGRSTGNTIYF
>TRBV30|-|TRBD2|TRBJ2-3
TGTGCCTGGAATAAGGGACTAGTCACAGATACGCAGTATTTT
CAWNKGLVTDTQYF
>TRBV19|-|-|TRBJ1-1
TGTGCCAGTAGCCTTGGGAACACTGAAGCTTTCTTT
CASSLGNTEAFF
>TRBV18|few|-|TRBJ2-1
TGTGCCAGCTCACCACGGCAGGGGTACAATGAGCAGTTCTTC
CASSPRQGYNEQFF
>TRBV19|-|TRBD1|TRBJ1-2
TGTGCCAGTAGTACAACCGGGACAGGGGGCGGTAGCTATGGCTACACCTTC
CASSTTGTGGGSYGYTF
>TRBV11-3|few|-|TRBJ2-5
TGTGCCAGCAGCTTAAGCCTAGTCCAAGAGACCCAGTACTTC
CASSLSLVQETQYF
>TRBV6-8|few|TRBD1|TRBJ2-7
TGTGCCAGCAGTCGGACAGGGACGTACGAGCAGTACTTC
CASSRTGTYEQYF
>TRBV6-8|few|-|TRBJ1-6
TGTGCCAGCAGTTTAACGGGACCTCGGAATTCACCCCTCCACTTT
CASSLTGPRNSPLHF
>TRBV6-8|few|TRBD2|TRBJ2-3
TGTGCCAGCAGTGTCACAGCGGGAGGAACCACAGATACGCAGTATTTT
CASSVTAGGTTDTQYF
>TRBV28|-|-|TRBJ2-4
TGTGCCAGCAGGCCCGGGGGGCAAAACATTCAGTACTTC
CASRPGGQNIQYF
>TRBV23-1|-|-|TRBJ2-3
TGCGCCAGCAGTCGTATGGTTGTTGGGCCAGATACGCAGTATTTT
CASSRMVVGPDTQYF
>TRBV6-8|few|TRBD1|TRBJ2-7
TGTGCCAGCAGTTACTCCGGGACAGTTCCCTACGAGCAGTACTTC
CASSYSGTVPYEQYF
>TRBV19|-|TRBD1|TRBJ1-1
TGTGCCAGTAGTACGACAGGGCACACTGAAGCTTTCTTT
CASSTTGHTEAFF